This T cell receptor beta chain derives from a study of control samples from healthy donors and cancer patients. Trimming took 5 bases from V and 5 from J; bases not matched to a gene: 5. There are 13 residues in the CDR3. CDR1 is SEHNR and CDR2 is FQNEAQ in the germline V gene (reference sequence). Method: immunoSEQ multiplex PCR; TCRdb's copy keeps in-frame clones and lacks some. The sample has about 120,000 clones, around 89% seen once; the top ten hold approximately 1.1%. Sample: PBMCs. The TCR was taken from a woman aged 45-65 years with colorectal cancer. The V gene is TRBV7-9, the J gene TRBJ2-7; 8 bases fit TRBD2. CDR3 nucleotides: TGTGCCAGCAGCGGACTAGCTTGGCACGAGCAGTACTTC. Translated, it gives CASSGLAWHEQYF.